This entry lists 7 T cell receptor beta chains sequenced from one sample in a study of spatial heterogeneity in lung cancer. General study points: Tumors with more nonsynonymous mutations had more expanded intratumoral alpha and beta TCRs.

Their recognized antigens are unknown. A single record per CDR3 protein comes from TCRdb applying MiXCR to the 5' RACE reads. The sample includes about 18,000 distinct CDR3 sequences, about 9.6% of them seen just once. Time point noted: sample taken at primary tumor resection. The sequencing used lung tumor tissue, collected at surgery. Receptors were obtained from a female donor with early-stage non-small cell lung cancer.

This clonotype has a count of ten or more. A library prepared for alpha chains yielded this beta chain as an off-target read; its size is of little meaning. The chain uses TRBV6-6 and TRBJ1-2, with D possibly being TRBD1 (5 bases). The CDR3 runs 19 residues. Germline V CDR1 and CDR2: MNHNY, SVGAGI (reference sequence). Trimming removed 2 bases at V and 0 bases at J, with 22 bases between. Here the CDR3 DNA reads TGTGCCAGCAGTTACGCAACGGGGCAGGGTAGACTAGCTAACTATGGCTACACCTTC. Residues: CASSYATGQGRLANYGYTF.

This clonotype was recorded many times. Since the library was made to target alpha chains, this beta chain is a stray read and its abundance is not meaningful. The chain combines TRBV29-1 with TRBJ2-5, with 8 bases lining up with TRBD2. V lost 5 bases and J lost 0; bases outside the gene matches: 5. The CDR3 consists of 14 residues. CDR1 is SQVTM, CDR2 ANQGSEA, per germline. For the CDR3, the DNA is TGCAGCGTTCGAAGCGGGGGTTACCAAGAGACCCAGTACTTC. Protein product: CSVRSGGYQETQYF.

In this sample, this clonotype turned up many times. Being off target in a library aimed at alpha chains, this beta chain has a size of little meaning. This sequence joins TRBV5-1 and TRBJ2-7; a possible D gene is TRBD1 (5 bases). V lost 1 base to trimming and J lost 6 bases, with 8 bases between them. CDR3 length equals 12 residues. Per the germline V gene, CDR1 is SGHRS and CDR2 is YFSETQ. The chain's CDR3 is CASSLKGVEQYF. CDR3 sequence (DNA): TGCGCCAGCAGCTTGAAAGGGGTCGAGCAGTACTTC.

This clonotype has a handful of counts. This beta chain slipped into a library made for alpha chains as a stray read, so its size is not meaningful. In DNA form, the CDR3 reads TGCAGTGCTCGGCCCGGGACTAGAGAAAACAATGAGCAGTTCTTC. Residues: CSARPGTRENNEQFF. The rearrangement joins TRBV20-1 to TRBJ2-1, with 8 bases aligning to TRBD2. Germline V CDR1 and CDR2: DFQATT, SNEGSKA (reference sequence). Trimming removed 5 bases from V and 5 bases from J; junction bases left unmatched: 11. This CDR3 has 15 amino acids.

This clonotype was seen only a few times. This beta chain is off target for a library built for alpha chains, so its abundance means little. J is TRBJ2-3 and V is TRBV7-8, with 8 bases identical to TRBD1. V shed 2 bases, J shed 6 bases, and the junction held 4 bases outside the gene matches. The germline V gene encodes CDR1 SGHVS and CDR2 FQNEAQ. The CDR3 runs 14 residues. For the CDR3, the DNA is TGTGCCAGCAGCTTACCGACAGGGGTGGATACGCAGTATTTT. This sequence encodes CASSLPTGVDTQYF.

This clonotype was observed once. Because the library targeted alpha chains, this beta chain is an off-target read whose size means little. V usage is TRBV7-6 and J usage is TRBJ2-7; D uncertain. Germline values: CDR1 SGHVS, CDR2 FNYEAQ. Trimming pared 5 bases from V and 6 bases from J, leaving 11 bases between. CDR3 size: 12 residues. The CDR3 protein is CASSLNPSEQYF. The DNA of the CDR3 is TGTGCCAGCAGCCTAAATCCTAGCGAGCAGTACTTC.

This clonotype was found a few times. One end of the junction varies from germline; a read error may be responsible. Since the library was made to target alpha chains, this beta chain is a stray read and its abundance is not meaningful. V and J are TRBV30 and TRBJ1-2, with no clear D. Germline V gives CDR1 GTSNPN, CDR2 SVGIG (reference sequence). The CDR3 spans 10 residues. The CDR3 region has the DNA TGTGCCTGGAGTGGAGGACGGATCCTCTTC. Its protein is CAWSGGRILF.